This T cell receptor (beta chain) was retrieved from a study of response to subunit inactivated influenza vaccine (dated by TCRdb to about 2018). Regarding the study in general: Deep quantitative T cell receptor repertoire profiling was used in the study to track responses to a trivalent subunit inactivated influenza vaccine. What the authors observed across the whole study: It was suggested by the authors that each seasonal influenza vaccination may recruit only a limited number of new T cells.

From the cysteine up to the phenylalanine, the CDR3 has a length of 13 residues. Only the CDR3 portion is preserved as DNA: 39 bases, with reading frame beginning at the first base. At the junction V is shortened by 6 bases and J by 2 bases; bases outside the gene matches: 6. Taken from the germline V gene (reference sequence), the CDR1 and CDR2 loops are DFQATT and SNEGSKA. Receptor amplification or capture employed RT-PCR. Sequencing was performed on an Illumina HiSeq 2500. TCRdb applied fastp at Q25 and MiXCR to the public reads, then kept only in-frame beta chains. One record per CDR3 amino acid sequence lists the most common genes and DNA. Recorded for this sample are roughly 760,000 distinct CDR3 sequences; around 21% of them occurred a single time. More than 8.5% of the sample is in the top ten clones. The sample holds a few counts of this clonotype. What antigen it recognizes has not been identified. Per-base quality was not reported, and no clone a single base away is much larger than it.

The V and J genes are TRBV20-1 and TRBJ2-5, with 7 junctional bases fitting TRBD2. This clonotype was sampled from a man aged 45-65 years who received an inactivated influenza vaccine. Donor details come from another sample of the same person, matched by shared clones. The specimen comprised PBMCs from blood, sampled 4 to 6 days after vaccination. For the CDR3, the sequence is CSAHRDYQETQYF. The nucleotide sequence is TGCAGTGCGCACCGGGACTATCAAGAGACCCAGTACTTC.